This TCR beta chain was sequenced in a study of spatial heterogeneity in lung cancer. Study as a whole: The count of detected beta-chain sequences consistently exceeded that of alpha-chain sequences.

TCRdb processed the 5' RACE reads anew with MiXCR; each CDR3 protein has one entry. The repertoire consists of about 13,000 distinct CDR3 sequences, with over 5.5% occurring once and the leading ten covering around 10%. Findings and caveats of the study: One measure, the expanded intratumoral alpha and beta TCR count, tracked tumor mutation counts. Ubiquitous and regional expanded TCR counts correlated with ubiquitous and regional nonsynonymous mutations, respectively.

V was clipped by 6 bases and J by 6 bases, with 14 bases between them. The CDR3 is made up of 12 amino acids. CDR1 and CDR2 from the germline V gene are DFQATT and SNEGSKA (reference sequence). The time point denotes: sample taken at primary tumor resection. Unsorted whole RNA of tumor, nontumor lung or frozen PBMC was sequenced. There are many counts of this clonotype. Its antigen is unknown. The rearrangement links TRBV20-1 to TRBJ1-2; D might be TRBD1 (5 bases). The clonotype comes from a female donor with early-stage non-small cell lung cancer. The sample consisted of lung tumor tissue, taken at surgery. The DNA of the CDR3 is TGCAGTGCAGCGGGGGACTCGGATGGCTACACCTTC. Translated: CSAAGDSDGYTF.